Here is one T cell receptor beta chain with its context. Ages ranged from 18 to 89 years, with residence in about two dozen US areas. Someone with COVID-19 had been met by exposed participants within 2 weeks before study entry. The record originates from a study of blood T cell repertoires in COVID-19. On the study more broadly: T cells, B-cell-depleted T cells, or PBMCs provided the cDNA or gDNA that served as material.

V gave up 2 bases and J gave up 6 bases; unmatched junction bases: 20. The CDR3 sequence is 18 residues long. Per the germline V gene, CDR1 is SGHRS and CDR2 is YFSETQ. In the source study's methods: Amplification of reference gene primers provided the estimated nucleated cell counts. This table comes from immunoSEQ multiplex PCR, and its TCRdb copy is limited to in-frame clones, with some not included. The V and J calls and clone size were taken over from that table, and D and trimming were inferred from the DNA. The table lists 350,000 to 500,000 clones, 70% to 90% of them singletons. The sequence came from a woman aged 18 to 35 who had been exposed to COVID-19. The material sequenced was PBMCs or T cells enriched from blood (not recorded which). The rearrangement links TRBV5-1 to TRBJ2-7, with 7 bases aligning to TRBD1. The CDR3 region is CASSFWTGLTGSSGEQYF. The CDR3 nucleotides read TGCGCCAGCAGCTTTTGGACAGGCCTAACGGGATCTTCTGGCGAGCAGTACTTC.